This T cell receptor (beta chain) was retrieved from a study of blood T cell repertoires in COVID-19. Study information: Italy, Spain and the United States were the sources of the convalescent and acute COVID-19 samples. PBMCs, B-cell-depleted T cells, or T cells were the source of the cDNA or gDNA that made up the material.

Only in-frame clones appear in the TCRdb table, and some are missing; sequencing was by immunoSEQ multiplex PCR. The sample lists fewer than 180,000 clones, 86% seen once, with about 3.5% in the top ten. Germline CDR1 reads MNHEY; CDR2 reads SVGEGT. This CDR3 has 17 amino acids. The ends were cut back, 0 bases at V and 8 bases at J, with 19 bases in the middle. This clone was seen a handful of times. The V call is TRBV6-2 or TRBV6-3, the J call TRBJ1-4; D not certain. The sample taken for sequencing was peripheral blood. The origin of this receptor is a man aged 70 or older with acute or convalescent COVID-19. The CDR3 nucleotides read TGTGCCAGCAGTTACTCGACCGGGTCCTCCAAGAAGGAAAAACTGTTTTTT. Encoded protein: CASSYSTGSSKKEKLFF.